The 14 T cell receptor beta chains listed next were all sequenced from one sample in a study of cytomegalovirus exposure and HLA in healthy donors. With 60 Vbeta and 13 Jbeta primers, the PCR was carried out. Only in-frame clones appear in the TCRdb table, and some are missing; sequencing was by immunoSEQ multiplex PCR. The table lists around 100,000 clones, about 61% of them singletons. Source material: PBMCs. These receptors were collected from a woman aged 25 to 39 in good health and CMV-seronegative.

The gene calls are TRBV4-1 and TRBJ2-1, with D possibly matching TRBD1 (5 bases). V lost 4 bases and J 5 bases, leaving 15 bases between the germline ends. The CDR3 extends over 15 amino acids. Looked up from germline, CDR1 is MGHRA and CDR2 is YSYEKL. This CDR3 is CASSLWQGRNNEQFF. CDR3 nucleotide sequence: TGCGCCAGCAGCCTATGGCAGGGTAGGAACAATGAGCAGTTCTTC.

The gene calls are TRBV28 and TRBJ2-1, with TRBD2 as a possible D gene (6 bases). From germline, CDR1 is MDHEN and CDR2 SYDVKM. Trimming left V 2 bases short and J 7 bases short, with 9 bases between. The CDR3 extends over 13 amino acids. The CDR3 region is CASSLTSINEQFF. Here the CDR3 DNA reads TGTGCCAGCAGTTTAACTAGCATTAATGAGCAGTTCTTC.

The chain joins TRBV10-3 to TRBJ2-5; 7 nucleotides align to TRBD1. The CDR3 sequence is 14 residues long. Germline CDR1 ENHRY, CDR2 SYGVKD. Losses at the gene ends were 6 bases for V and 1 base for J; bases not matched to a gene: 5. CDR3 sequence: CAIRGDRVQETQYF. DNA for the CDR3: TGTGCCATCAGGGGTGACAGGGTCCAAGAGACCCAGTACTTC.

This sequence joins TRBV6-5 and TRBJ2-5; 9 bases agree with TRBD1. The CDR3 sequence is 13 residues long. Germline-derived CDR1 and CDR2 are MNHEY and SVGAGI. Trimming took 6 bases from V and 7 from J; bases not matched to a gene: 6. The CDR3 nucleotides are TGTGCCAGCAGCTGGGACAGGGAAGGGACCCAGTACTTC. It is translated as CASSWDREGTQYF.

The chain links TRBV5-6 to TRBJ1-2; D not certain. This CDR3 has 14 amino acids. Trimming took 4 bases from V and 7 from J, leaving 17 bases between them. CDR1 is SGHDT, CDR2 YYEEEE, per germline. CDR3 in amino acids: CASSPRDFASGYTF. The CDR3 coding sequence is TGTGCCAGCAGCCCCCGGGATTTCGCCTCTGGCTACACCTTC.

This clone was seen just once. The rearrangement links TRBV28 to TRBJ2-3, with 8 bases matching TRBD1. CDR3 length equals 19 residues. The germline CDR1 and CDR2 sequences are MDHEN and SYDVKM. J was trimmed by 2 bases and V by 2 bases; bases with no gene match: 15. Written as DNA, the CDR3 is TGTGCCAGCAGTTTAGGACAGGGTGGGTTTGGACTTAACACAGATACGCAGTATTTT. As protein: CASSLGQGGFGLNTDTQYF.

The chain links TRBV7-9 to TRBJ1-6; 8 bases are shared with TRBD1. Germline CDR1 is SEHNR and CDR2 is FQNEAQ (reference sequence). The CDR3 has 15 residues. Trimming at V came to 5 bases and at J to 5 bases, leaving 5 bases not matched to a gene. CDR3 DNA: TGTGCCAGCAGCCTCGGACAGGGCGATAATTCACCCCTCCACTTT. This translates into CASSLGQGDNSPLHF.

This CDR3 reads CASSAFTGGRNQPQHF. The CDR3, as DNA: TGTGCCAGTAGTGCCTTTACAGGGGGCCGCAATCAGCCCCAGCATTTT. This chain uses TRBV19 with TRBJ1-5, with 9 bases matching TRBD1. The CDR3 has 16 amino acids. Germline V gene data show CDR1 as LNHDA and CDR2 as SQIVND (reference sequence). The V gene end was trimmed by 5 bases and the J gene end by 2 bases; junction bases not matched to a gene: 7.

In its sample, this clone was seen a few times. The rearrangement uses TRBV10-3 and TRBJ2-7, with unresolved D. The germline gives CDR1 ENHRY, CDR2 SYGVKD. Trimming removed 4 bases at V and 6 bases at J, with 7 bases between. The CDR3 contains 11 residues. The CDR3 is CAISAGFEQYF. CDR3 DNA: TGTGCCATCAGTGCAGGCTTCGAGCAGTACTTC.

As DNA, the CDR3 is TGCGCCAGCAGATCTACTAGCGGGAGCCCGTACAATGAGCAGTTCTTC. Protein: CASRSTSGSPYNEQFF. V and J are TRBV10-1 and TRBJ2-1, with 11 bases matching TRBD2. The CDR3 sequence is 16 residues long. V was clipped by 6 bases and J by 4 bases; unmatched bases: 8. The germline CDR1 and CDR2 sequences are WNHNN and SYGVQD (reference sequence).

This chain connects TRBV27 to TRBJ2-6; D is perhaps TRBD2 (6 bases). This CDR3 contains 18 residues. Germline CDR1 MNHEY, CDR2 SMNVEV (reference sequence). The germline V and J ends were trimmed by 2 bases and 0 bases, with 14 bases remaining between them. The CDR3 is CASSLGRNGRSGANVLTF. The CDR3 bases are TGTGCCAGCAGTTTAGGGAGGAATGGCCGCTCTGGGGCCAACGTCCTGACTTTC.

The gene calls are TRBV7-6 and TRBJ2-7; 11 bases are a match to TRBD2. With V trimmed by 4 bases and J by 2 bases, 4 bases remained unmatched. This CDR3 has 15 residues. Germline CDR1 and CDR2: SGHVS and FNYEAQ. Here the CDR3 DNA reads TGTGCCAGCAGCTCCGGGACTAGCGGTACCTACGAGCAGTACTTC. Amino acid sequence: CASSSGTSGTYEQYF.

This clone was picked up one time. The CDR3 region is CASSPLLTTGAAGTSVNTEAFF. The CDR3 DNA reads as TGTGCCAGCAGCCCACTACTAACTACGGGAGCGGCAGGGACGTCGGTGAACACTGAAGCTTTCTTT. The chain links TRBV9 to TRBJ1-1, with a tentative D call TRBD1 (5 bases). The germline V gene encodes CDR1 SGDLS and CDR2 YYNGEE. The CDR3 has 22 amino acids. V was shortened by 4 bases and J by 0 bases, with 34 bases between the two germline ends.

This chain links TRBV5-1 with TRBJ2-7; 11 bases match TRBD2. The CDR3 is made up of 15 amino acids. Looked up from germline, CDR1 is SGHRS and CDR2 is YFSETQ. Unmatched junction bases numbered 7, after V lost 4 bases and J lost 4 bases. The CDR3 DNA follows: TGCGCCAGCAGCGCGGGACTAGCGGAGCGGTACGAGCAGTACTTC. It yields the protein CASSAGLAERYEQYF.